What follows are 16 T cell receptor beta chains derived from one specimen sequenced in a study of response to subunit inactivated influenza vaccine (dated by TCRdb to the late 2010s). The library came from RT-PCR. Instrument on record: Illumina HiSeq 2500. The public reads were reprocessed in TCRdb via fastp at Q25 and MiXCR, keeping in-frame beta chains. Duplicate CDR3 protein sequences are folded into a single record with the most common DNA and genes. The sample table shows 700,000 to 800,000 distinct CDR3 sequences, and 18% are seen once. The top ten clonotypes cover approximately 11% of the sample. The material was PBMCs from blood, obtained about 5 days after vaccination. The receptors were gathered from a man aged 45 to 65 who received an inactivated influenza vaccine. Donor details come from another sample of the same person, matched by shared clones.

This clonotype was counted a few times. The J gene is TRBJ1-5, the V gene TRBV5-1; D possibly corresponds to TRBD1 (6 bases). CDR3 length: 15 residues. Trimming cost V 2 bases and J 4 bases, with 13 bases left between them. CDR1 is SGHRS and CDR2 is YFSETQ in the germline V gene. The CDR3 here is CASSLGGAANQPQHF. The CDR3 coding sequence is TGCGCCAGCAGCTTAGGGGGGGCAGCGAATCAGCCCCAGCATTTT.

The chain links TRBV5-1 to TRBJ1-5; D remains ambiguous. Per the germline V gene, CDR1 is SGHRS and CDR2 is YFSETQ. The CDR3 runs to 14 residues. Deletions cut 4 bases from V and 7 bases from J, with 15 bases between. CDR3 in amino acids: CASSQDPDRQPQHF. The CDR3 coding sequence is TGCGCCAGCAGCCAGGACCCGGACCGACAGCCCCAGCATTTT.

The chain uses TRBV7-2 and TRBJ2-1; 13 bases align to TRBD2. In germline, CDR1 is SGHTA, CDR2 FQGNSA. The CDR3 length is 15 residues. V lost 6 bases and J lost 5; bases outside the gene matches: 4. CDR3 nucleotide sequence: TGTGCCAGCAGGCAGGGACTAGCGGGAAACAATGAGCAGTTCTTC. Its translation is CASRQGLAGNNEQFF.

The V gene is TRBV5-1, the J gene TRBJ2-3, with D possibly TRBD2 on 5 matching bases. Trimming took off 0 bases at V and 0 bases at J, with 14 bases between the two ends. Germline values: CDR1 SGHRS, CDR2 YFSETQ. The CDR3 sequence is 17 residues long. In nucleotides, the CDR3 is TGCGCCAGCAGCTTGGCCCTTGCAGCGGCTAGCACAGATACGCAGTATTTT. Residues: CASSLALAAASTDTQYF.

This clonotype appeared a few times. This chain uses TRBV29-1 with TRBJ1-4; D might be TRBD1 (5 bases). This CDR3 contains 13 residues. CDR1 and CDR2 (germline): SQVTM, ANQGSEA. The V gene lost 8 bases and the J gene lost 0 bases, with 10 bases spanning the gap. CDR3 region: CSPGTPTNEKLFF. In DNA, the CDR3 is TGCAGCCCCGGGACCCCAACTAATGAAAAACTGTTTTTT.

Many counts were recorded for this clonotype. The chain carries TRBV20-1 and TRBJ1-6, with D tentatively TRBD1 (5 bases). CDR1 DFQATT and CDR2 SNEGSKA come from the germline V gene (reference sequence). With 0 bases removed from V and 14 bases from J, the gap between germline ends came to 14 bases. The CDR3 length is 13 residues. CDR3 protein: CSARDAGLQTLHF. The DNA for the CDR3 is TGCAGTGCTAGAGACGCGGGGCTACAAACCCTCCACTTT.

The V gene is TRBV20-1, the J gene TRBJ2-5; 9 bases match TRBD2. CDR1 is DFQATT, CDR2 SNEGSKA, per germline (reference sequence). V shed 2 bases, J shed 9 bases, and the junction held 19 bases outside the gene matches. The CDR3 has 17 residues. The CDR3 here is CSARYTSGLSGGPAQYF. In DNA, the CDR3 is TGCAGTGCTAGATACACCAGTGGTCTAAGCGGGGGGCCCGCCCAGTACTTC.

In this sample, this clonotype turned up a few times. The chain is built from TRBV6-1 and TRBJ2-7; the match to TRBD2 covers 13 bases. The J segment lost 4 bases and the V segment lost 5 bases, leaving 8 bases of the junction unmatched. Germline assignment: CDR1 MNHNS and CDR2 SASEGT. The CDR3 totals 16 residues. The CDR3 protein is CASSQGLAGAKYEQYF. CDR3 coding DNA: TGTGCCAGCAGTCAAGGACTAGCGGGAGCAAAATACGAGCAGTACTTC.

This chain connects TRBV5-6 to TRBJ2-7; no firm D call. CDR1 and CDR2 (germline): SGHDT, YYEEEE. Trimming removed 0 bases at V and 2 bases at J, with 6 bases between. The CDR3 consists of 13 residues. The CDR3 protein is CASSLEAAYEQYF. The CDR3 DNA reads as TGTGCCAGCAGCTTGGAGGCAGCCTACGAGCAGTACTTC.

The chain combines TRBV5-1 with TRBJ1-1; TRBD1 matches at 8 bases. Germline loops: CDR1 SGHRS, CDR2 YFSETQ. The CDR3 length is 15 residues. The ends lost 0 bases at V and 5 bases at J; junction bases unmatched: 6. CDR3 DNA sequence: TGCGCCAGCAGCTTGGATCAGGGGGCGCGGACTGAAGCTTTCTTT. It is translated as CASSLDQGARTEAFF.

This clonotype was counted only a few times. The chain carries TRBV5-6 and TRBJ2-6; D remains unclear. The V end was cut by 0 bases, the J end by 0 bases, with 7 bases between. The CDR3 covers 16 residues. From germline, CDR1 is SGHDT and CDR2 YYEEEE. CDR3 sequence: CASSLEGISGANVLTF. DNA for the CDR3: TGTGCCAGCAGCTTGGAAGGGATCTCTGGGGCCAACGTCCTGACTTTC.

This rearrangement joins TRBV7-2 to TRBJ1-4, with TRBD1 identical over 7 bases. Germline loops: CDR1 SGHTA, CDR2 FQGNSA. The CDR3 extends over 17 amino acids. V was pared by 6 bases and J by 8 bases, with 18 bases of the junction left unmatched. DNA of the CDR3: TGTGCCAGCAGTCGACTCCTTGGGCAGGGGGGAGGCGAAAAACTGTTTTTT. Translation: CASSRLLGQGGGEKLFF.

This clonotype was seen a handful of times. CDR3 region: CASSPPGGSGIYNEQFF. CDR3 nucleotide sequence: TGTGCCAGCTCACCACCGGGGGGTAGCGGGATATACAATGAGCAGTTCTTC. This chain connects TRBV18 to TRBJ2-1; TRBD2 matches at 8 bases. CDR1 and CDR2 from the germline V gene are KGHSH and LQKENI. V was clipped by 0 bases and J by 4 bases; unmatched bases: 8. This CDR3 region has 17 residues.

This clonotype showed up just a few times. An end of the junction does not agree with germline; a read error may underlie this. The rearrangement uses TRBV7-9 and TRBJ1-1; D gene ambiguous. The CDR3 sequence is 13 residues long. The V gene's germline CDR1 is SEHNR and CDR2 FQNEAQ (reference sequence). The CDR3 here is CASSLGLDTEAFF. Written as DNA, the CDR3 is TGTGCCAGCAGTTTAGGGTTGGACACTGAAGCTTTCTTT. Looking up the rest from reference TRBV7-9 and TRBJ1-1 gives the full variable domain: DTGVSQNPRHKITKRGQNVTFRCDPISEHNRLYWYRQTLGQGPEFLTYFQNEAQLEKSRLLSDRFSAERPKGSFSTLEIQRTEQGDSAMYLCASSLGLDTEAFFGQGTRLTVV.

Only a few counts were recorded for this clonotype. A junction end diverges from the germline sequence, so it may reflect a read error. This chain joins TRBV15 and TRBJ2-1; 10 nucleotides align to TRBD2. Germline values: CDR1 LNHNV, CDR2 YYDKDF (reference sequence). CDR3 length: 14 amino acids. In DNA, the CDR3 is TGTGCCACCAGCCTACTGAGAAAGCGGGAGGGCCTCTACTTC. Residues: CATSLLRKREGLYF.

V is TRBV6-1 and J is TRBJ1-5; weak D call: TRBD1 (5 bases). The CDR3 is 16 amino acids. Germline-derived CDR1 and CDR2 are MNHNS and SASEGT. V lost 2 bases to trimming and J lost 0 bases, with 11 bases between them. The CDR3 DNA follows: TGTGCCAGCAGTGAACAGGCGGGGGTTAGCAATCAGCCCCAGCATTTT. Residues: CASSEQAGVSNQPQHF.